This T cell receptor (beta chain) was identified during a study of CD8 T cells in Susac syndrome. Regarding the study as a whole: As the study acknowledged, the number of individuals in its TCR sequencing and HLA analysis was relatively small.

A quantity of about 0.45 to 1 ug RNA underwent reverse transcription using random hexamers. Across 54 Vbeta and 13 Jbeta, immunoSEQ multiplex PCR amplified TCR beta CDR3. MiXCR was run by TCRdb on the immunoSEQ multiplex PCR reads, yielding one entry per CDR3 protein. This sample has about 280,000 distinct CDR3 sequences, with approximately 81% found just once. This clonotype was observed a few times. What it binds is not known. Germline and junction disagree at one end, which may indicate a read error. The multiple sclerosis controls, all treatment-naive patients, had relapsing-remitting disease that was stable or active. This TCR derives from a human donor with multiple sclerosis. The specimen sequenced was CD8+ T cells from PBMCs.

The CDR3 sequence is CASSSPGRINEQFF. DNA for the CDR3: TGTGCCAGCTCTAGTCCCGGGCGCATCAATGAGCAGTTCTTT. The chain couples TRBV18 to TRBJ2-1, with D hard to call. Germline loops: CDR1 KGHSH, CDR2 LQKENI. This CDR3 is built from 14 residues. Supplemented by reference TRBV18 and TRBJ2-1, the full variable domain reads NAGVMQNPRHLVRRRGQEARLRCSPMKGHSHVYWYRQLPEEGLKFMVYLQKENIIDESGMPKERFSAEFPKEGPSILRIQQVVRGDSAAYFCASSSPGRINEQFFGPGTRLTVL.